These T cell receptor beta chains were read from a single sample in a study of CD8+ T cells in alopecia areata. The repertoire was sequenced with immunoSEQ multiplex PCR; TCRdb's copy has only in-frame clones and lacks some. The sample lists about 150,000 clones, roughly 52% occurring once. Sequencing was performed on CD8+ T cells sorted from blood, taken at week 4, from a patient treated with tofacitinib. These TCRs come from a human donor with alopecia areata. The CDR3 runs from the conserved cysteine through the conserved F or W. D genes are given only for firm matches. Clone size is stated in some rows and not others, as once, few, many or a class when expanded.

d_call j_call clone_size v_call cdr3_aa cdr3_nt
- TRBJ2-3 - TRBV5-6 CASSLSVWDTDTQYF TGTGCCAGCAGCTTGTCGGTCTGGGACACAGATACGCAGTATTTT
- TRBJ2-5 - TRBV7-9 CASSLFGAGAQETQYF TGTGCCAGCAGCTTATTTGGCGCCGGAGCTCAAGAGACCCAGTACTTC
- TRBJ2-7 few TRBV5-6 CASSFEAVSYEQYF TGTGCCAGCAGCTTTGAGGCAGTAAGCTACGAGCAGTACTTC
TRBD2 TRBJ2-1 - TRBV13 CASSPGTSGGNEQFF TGTGCCAGCAGCCCAGGGACTAGCGGGGGGAATGAGCAGTTCTTC
- TRBJ2-2 - TRBV27 CASSGFAGELFF TGTGCCAGCAGTGGGTTCGCCGGGGAGCTGTTTTTT
- TRBJ2-7 once TRBV7-9 CASSLISLGGDYEQYF TGTGCCAGCAGCCTAATCTCCTTGGGGGGTGACTACGAGCAGTACTTC
- TRBJ1-1 few TRBV29-1 CSVFWNEAFF TGCAGCGTATTCTGGAATGAAGCTTTCTTT
- TRBJ2-1 - TRBV7-9 CASRGLGGSPNEQFF TGTGCCAGCAGGGGTTTAGGGGGTTCACCCAATGAGCAGTTCTTC
- TRBJ1-1 many TRBV7-2 CASSDEGPPWVTEAFF TGTGCCAGCAGCGACGAAGGACCCCCTTGGGTAACTGAAGCTTTCTTT
TRBD1 TRBJ1-1 - TRBV5-6 CASSLETGMNTEAFF TGTGCCAGCAGCTTGGAGACAGGGATGAACACTGAAGCTTTCTTT
- TRBJ2-5 - TRBV15 CATSRERTETQYF TGTGCCACCAGCAGAGAGCGCACAGAGACCCAGTACTTC
TRBD1 TRBJ2-3 - TRBV5-6 CASSEGQGTDTQYF TGTGCCAGCAGCGAGGGACAGGGGACAGATACGCAGTATTTT
TRBD2 TRBJ2-7 - TRBV13 CASSVAGNTHEQYF TGTGCCAGCAGCGTAGCGGGAAACACCCACGAGCAGTACTTC
- TRBJ2-1 - TRBV27 CASSEDSNNEQFF TGTGCCAGCAGTGAAGACTCCAACAATGAGCAGTTCTTC
TRBD1 TRBJ1-5 - TRBV27 CASTPTGVPNQPQHF TGTGCCAGCACACCAACAGGGGTCCCAAATCAGCCCCAGCATTTT
- TRBJ1-1 - TRBV19 CASSFFSNTEAFF TGTGCCAGTAGTTTCTTCAGTAACACTGAAGCTTTCTTT
- TRBJ2-1 - TRBV18 CASSPPDTSYNEQFF TGTGCCAGCTCACCACCCGACACATCCTACAATGAGCAGTTCTTC
- TRBJ2-7 - TRBV19 CASSPLGLGQAPYEQYF TGTGCCAGTAGTCCCCTGGGTTTGGGGCAGGCCCCCTACGAGCAGTACTTC
- TRBJ1-1 - TRBV30 CAWSLALAEAFF TGTGCCTGGAGTCTGGCCTTAGCTGAAGCTTTCTTT
- TRBJ2-3 - TRBV30 CAWEWGPHTDTQYF TGTGCCTGGGAGTGGGGACCGCACACAGATACGCAGTATTTT
- TRBJ1-2 - TRBV7-9 CASSLALRTANYGYTF TGTGCCAGCAGCTTAGCCCTTAGGACGGCGAACTATGGCTACACCTTC